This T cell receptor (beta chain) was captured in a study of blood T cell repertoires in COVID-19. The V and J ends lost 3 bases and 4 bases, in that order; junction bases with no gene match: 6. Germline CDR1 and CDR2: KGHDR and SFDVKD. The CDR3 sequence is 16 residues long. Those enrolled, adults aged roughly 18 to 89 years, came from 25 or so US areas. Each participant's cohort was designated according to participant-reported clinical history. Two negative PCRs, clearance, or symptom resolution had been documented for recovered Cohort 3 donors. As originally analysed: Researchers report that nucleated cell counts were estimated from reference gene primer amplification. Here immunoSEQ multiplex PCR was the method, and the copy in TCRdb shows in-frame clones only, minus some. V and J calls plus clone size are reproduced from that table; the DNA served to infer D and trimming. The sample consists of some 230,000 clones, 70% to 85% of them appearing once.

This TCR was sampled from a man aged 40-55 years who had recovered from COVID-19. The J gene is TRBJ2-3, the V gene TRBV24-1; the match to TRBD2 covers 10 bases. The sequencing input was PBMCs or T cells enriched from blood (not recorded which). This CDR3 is CATSDTLAGIADTQYF. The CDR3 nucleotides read TGTGCCACCAGTGATACACTAGCGGGAATCGCAGATACGCAGTATTTT.